These 27 T cell receptor beta chains originate from one sample sequenced in a study of brain metastases from non-small cell lung cancer. Some clones are missing from TCRdb's copy, which holds only in-frame ones; the method was immunoSEQ multiplex PCR. The sample records just over 1,400 clones, about 85% being singletons. The specimen sequenced was tissue from a brain metastasis. All receptors derive from a donor aged 40 or older with non-small cell lung cancer.

The chain carries TRBV6-6 and TRBJ2-7; D call uncertain. V was cut by 6 bases and J by 3 bases, with 9 bases left in between. This CDR3 has 12 amino acids. The germline CDR1 and CDR2 sequences are MNHNY and SVGAGI (reference sequence). The CDR3 sequence is CASSRGSYEQYF. The CDR3 nucleotides are TGTGCCAGCAGCCGTGGTAGCTACGAGCAGTACTTC.

As to this clone: The junction does not match germline at one end; this may be a read error. V usage is TRBV12-3 or TRBV12-4 and J usage is TRBJ1-4; D is perhaps TRBD1 (5 bases). This CDR3 contains 13 residues. DNA for the CDR3: TGTGCCAGCAGCCGCGGGGGAGATGATAAACTGTTTTTT. It codes for CASSRGGDDKLFF.

The rearrangement links TRBV14 to TRBJ2-5; 7 bases fit TRBD2. With V trimmed by 4 bases and J by 3 bases, 11 bases remained unmatched. Germline V gene sequence: CDR1 SGHDN, CDR2 FVKESK. The CDR3 contains 16 residues. CDR3: CASSPRGSGLKETQYF. The CDR3 DNA sequence: TGTGCCAGCAGCCCCCGGGGTAGCGGGCTTAAAGAGACCCAGTACTTC. Supplemented by reference TRBV14 and TRBJ2-5, the full variable domain reads EAGVTQFPSHSVIEKGQTVTLRCDPISGHDNLYWYRRVMGKEIKFLLHFVKESKQDESGMPNNRFLAERTGGTYSTLKVQPAELEDSGVYFCASSPRGSGLKETQYFGPGTRLLVL.

The chain uses TRBV7-8 and TRBJ1-1, with D tentatively TRBD1 (5 bases). CDR1 and CDR2 (germline): SGHVS, FQNEAQ. This CDR3 has 15 amino acids. Trimming cost V 2 bases and J 5 bases, with 15 bases left between them. The CDR3 here is CASSLSEPGLTEAFF. The CDR3 bases are TGTGCCAGCAGCTTATCAGAGCCAGGGCTTACTGAAGCTTTCTTT.

The rearrangement joins TRBV19 to TRBJ1-1; a weak D match, TRBD1 (5 bases). V was pared by 4 bases and J by 4 bases, with 16 bases between. The length of the CDR3 is 15 residues. Germline V lookup: CDR1 LNHDA, CDR2 SQIVND (reference sequence). The CDR3 protein is CASSKGLGRSTEAFF. The CDR3 DNA sequence: TGTGCCAGTAGTAAGGGACTGGGGAGGAGCACTGAAGCTTTCTTT.

This chain joins TRBV5-1 and TRBJ1-1; D is unresolved. Germline V gene sequence: CDR1 SGHRS, CDR2 YFSETQ. V was cut by 4 bases and J by 4 bases, with 11 bases left in between. This CDR3 has 13 residues. The CDR3 region has the DNA TGCGCCAGCAGCCCCCGGTGGGGCACTGAAGCTTTCTTT. Translating it yields CASSPRWGTEAFF.

The genes are TRBV19 and TRBJ2-1; D possibly corresponds to TRBD2 (6 bases). Germline V gene lookup returns CDR1 LNHDA and CDR2 SQIVND (reference sequence). Between the trimmed V and J ends, which lost 8 bases and 13 bases, there was a span of 12 bases. The CDR3 extends over 10 amino acids. The CDR3 sequence: CASGVGGQFF. In DNA, the CDR3 is TGTGCCAGTGGGGTGGGAGGACAGTTCTTC.

The V gene is TRBV5-5, the J gene TRBJ2-5, with D unresolved. V gave up 3 bases and J gave up 5 bases, with 23 bases separating them. Per the germline V gene, CDR1 is SGHKS and CDR2 is YYEKEE (reference sequence). The CDR3 has 17 residues. This CDR3 reads CASSSPDSLAVRETQYF. The CDR3 DNA follows: TGTGCCAGCAGCTCGCCAGATTCCTTAGCCGTCAGGGAGACCCAGTACTTC.

This chain links TRBV28 with TRBJ2-1; D is possibly TRBD2 (5 bases). V gave up 2 bases and J gave up 9 bases, with 11 bases separating them. Germline assignment: CDR1 MDHEN and CDR2 SYDVKM. CDR3 length: 13 residues. The CDR3 is CASSLPLVSEQFF. The CDR3 DNA reads as TGTGCCAGCAGTTTACCACTAGTTAGTGAGCAGTTCTTC.

The gene calls are TRBV2 and TRBJ2-5; 11 positions match TRBD2. The trim removed 9 bases at V and 5 bases at J, leaving 14 bases unmatched. This CDR3 comprises 16 residues. From germline, CDR1 is SNHLY and CDR2 FYNNEI. CDR3 nucleotide sequence: TGTGCCAGTATGCCAGTTCATAGCGGGAGGGGGGAGACCCAGTACTTC. Translated: CASMPVHSGRGETQYF.

V gene TRBV28 combines with J gene TRBJ2-1; D uncertain. Trimming shortened V by 5 bases and J by 4 bases, and 12 bases separated the two germline ends. Germline V gene lookup returns CDR1 MDHEN and CDR2 SYDVKM. The length of the CDR3 is 14 residues. For the CDR3, the DNA is TGTGCCAGCAGTGCGGTAGTTTCTTACAATGAGCAGTTCTTC. As protein: CASSAVVSYNEQFF.

The chain combines TRBV28 with TRBJ1-5, with TRBD1 matching 9 bases. The germline V gene has CDR1 MDHEN and CDR2 SYDVKM. V trimming: 5 bases; J trimming: 1 base; junction bases outside the gene matches: 6. The CDR3 extends over 16 amino acids. The CDR3 DNA sequence: TGTGCCAGCAGTCTAAGGACAGGGGCCAGCAATCAGCCCCAGCATTTT. Its translation is CASSLRTGASNQPQHF.

V and J are TRBV29-1 and TRBJ1-4; 10 nucleotides align to TRBD1. Germline V gene data show CDR1 as SQVTM and CDR2 as ANQGSEA. The CDR3 sequence is 16 residues long. The ends lost 7 bases at V and 8 bases at J; junction bases unmatched: 16. For the CDR3, the DNA is TGCAGCGCCTCGTCCCGGGACAGGGGAGGAAGGGAAAAACTGTTTTTT. Amino acid sequence: CSASSRDRGGREKLFF.

The chain has TRBV6-5 and TRBJ2-7, with D perhaps TRBD1 or TRBD2 (5 bases each). The germline gives CDR1 MNHEY, CDR2 SVGAGI. The CDR3 contains 13 residues. The V gene lost 8 bases and the J gene lost 4 bases, with 15 bases spanning the gap. The CDR3 here is CASLVRDGYEQYF. The CDR3 nucleotides read TGTGCCAGCCTGGTCAGGGACGGGTACGAGCAGTACTTC.

The rearrangement joins TRBV7-8 to TRBJ2-1, with 10 bases identical to TRBD2. From germline, CDR1 is SGHVS and CDR2 FQNEAQ. There are 17 residues in the CDR3. Trimming removed 1 base from V and 8 bases from J; junction bases left unmatched: 11. The CDR3 bases are TGTGCCAGCAGCTTAGTTGAGCCGGGACTAGCGTTCTATGAGCAGTTCTTC. This gives the protein CASSLVEPGLAFYEQFF. Filled out from reference TRBV7-8 and TRBJ2-1, the complete variable domain reads GAGVSQSPRYKVAKRGQDVALRCDPISGHVSLFWYQQALGQGPEFLTYFQNEAQLDKSGLPSDRFFAERPEGSVSTLKIQRTQQEDSAVYLCASSLVEPGLAFYEQFFGPGTRLTVL.

The chain carries TRBV7-9 and TRBJ2-7; 8 nucleotides agree with TRBD1. This CDR3 contains 14 residues. Per germline, CDR1 SEHNR and CDR2 FQNEAQ (reference sequence). V shed 3 bases, J shed 6 bases, and the junction held 7 bases outside the gene matches. DNA for the CDR3: TGTGCCAGCAGCTTTGAGCAGGGGGCAGGCGAGCAGTACTTC. This gives the protein CASSFEQGAGEQYF.

The chain carries TRBV4-2 and TRBJ2-7, with a weak D call TRBD2 (7 bases). Germline CDR1 and CDR2: LGHNA and YNFKEQ. There are 16 residues in the CDR3. The V gene lost 0 bases and the J gene lost 4 bases, with 16 bases spanning the gap. CDR3 sequence reads: CASSQEVGGGDYEQYF. The CDR3 DNA reads TGTGCCAGCAGCCAAGAAGTAGGGGGAGGGGATTACGAGCAGTACTTC.

The genes are TRBV3-1 (or the pseudogene TRBV3-2) and TRBJ2-1, with TRBD1 identical over 8 bases. This CDR3 region has 14 residues. Germline CDR1 and CDR2: LGHDT and YNNKEL (reference sequence). The V segment lost 4 bases and the J segment 8 bases; nucleotides outside the gene matches: 7. In DNA, the CDR3 is TGTGCCAGCAGCCCCTTGGACAGGGCCCATGAGCAGTTCTTC. It yields the protein CASSPLDRAHEQFF.

V usage is TRBV5-1 and J usage is TRBJ2-3, with a possible D match to TRBD2 (5 bases). In germline, CDR1 is SGHRS, CDR2 YFSETQ. The V end lost 0 bases, the J end lost 4 bases, and 9 bases lay between the germline ends. The CDR3 runs 14 residues. CDR3: CASSLGGFPDTQYF. The CDR3 DNA sequence: TGCGCCAGCAGCTTGGGCGGGTTCCCAGATACGCAGTATTTT.

This clone was found once. This chain links TRBV5-1 with TRBJ1-6; TRBD1 matches at 8 bases. CDR3 size: 13 residues. V lost 5 bases and J lost 6; bases outside the gene matches: 1. Germline assignment: CDR1 SGHRS and CDR2 YFSETQ. Here the CDR3 reads CASRDRANSPLHF. CDR3 nucleotide sequence: TGCGCCAGCAGGGACAGGGCTAATTCACCCCTCCACTTT.

The chain is built from TRBV9 and TRBJ2-7; D might be TRBD2 (7 bases). CDR1 and CDR2 (germline): SGDLS, YYNGEE. V was clipped by 0 bases and J by 2 bases, with 12 bases between them. This CDR3 spans 15 amino acids. CDR3: CASSVGGGGAYEQYF. The CDR3 region has the DNA TGTGCCAGCAGCGTAGGAGGAGGGGGGGCCTACGAGCAGTACTTC.

The chain employs TRBV19 and TRBJ1-1; possible D gene TRBD1, 5 bases. The germline gives CDR1 LNHDA, CDR2 SQIVND (reference sequence). V was clipped by 4 bases and J by 4 bases, with 13 bases between them. This CDR3 has 14 residues. The CDR3 reads CASSSAGRGTEAFF. CDR3 bases: TGTGCCAGTAGTAGCGCAGGGCGAGGCACTGAAGCTTTCTTT.

The chain employs TRBV6-5 and TRBJ1-1; no clear D. The CDR3 is 11 amino acids. Germline assignment: CDR1 MNHEY and CDR2 SVGAGI. The germline V and J ends were trimmed by 5 bases and 12 bases, with 13 bases remaining between them. For the CDR3, the DNA is TGTGCCAGCAGTACGCTGACGGTAACTTTCTTT. Translated: CASSTLTVTFF.

The chain couples TRBV5-1 to TRBJ1-1, with 7 bases aligning to TRBD1. The CDR3 is made up of 17 amino acids. J was trimmed by 2 bases and V by 1 base; bases with no gene match: 11. The germline CDR1 and CDR2 sequences are SGHRS and YFSETQ. CDR3 in DNA: TGCGCCAGCAGCTTGCTCCTGGGACAGAGCTTAAACACTGAAGCTTTCTTT. Translated, it gives CASSLLLGQSLNTEAFF.

Regarding this clone: The same CDR3 can be traced to other DNA sequences in this sample. This chain uses TRBV7-3 with TRBJ1-1, with 9 bases aligning to TRBD1. The germline V gene has CDR1 SGHTA and CDR2 FQGTGA. The V gene end was trimmed by 5 bases and the J gene end by 4 bases; junction bases not matched to a gene: 2. This CDR3 comprises 13 residues. The CDR3 here is CASSPTGGTEAFF. Written as DNA, the CDR3 is TGTGCCAGCAGCCCGACAGGGGGCACTGAAGCTTTCTTT.

The V and J genes are TRBV24-1 and TRBJ2-1; D ambiguous. Germline V gene data show CDR1 as KGHDR and CDR2 as SFDVKD. With 3 bases removed from V and 10 bases from J, the gap between germline ends came to 9 bases. The CDR3 has 12 amino acids. CDR3 nucleotides: TGTGCCACCAGTGATCCGCAATCAGAGCAGTTCTTC. Its protein product is CATSDPQSEQFF.

V is TRBV5-4 and J is TRBJ2-4, with D possibly TRBD1 on 6 matching bases. The V and J ends lost 3 bases and 5 bases respectively, with 12 bases between them. CDR3 length: 14 amino acids. Germline loops: CDR1 SGHNT, CDR2 YYREEE (reference sequence). The CDR3 region has the DNA TGTGCCAGCAGCTCACAGGGAAGCCAAAACATTCAGTACTTC. It translates to CASSSQGSQNIQYF.